The sequence of this T cell receptor (beta chain) was determined in a study of shared clonotypes between healthy human individuals. Regarding the study as a whole: It was observed that roughly 5.5% of naive CD4 clonotypes were shared across four donors. It was only blood that was sampled, and tissue repertoires likely differ.

About this clone: Its cognate antigen is unknown.

From germline, CDR1 is SGHNT and CDR2 YENEEA. This CDR3 region has 16 residues. V was trimmed by 5 bases and J by 0 bases, leaving 15 bases between them. Deep was the level used in running the assay. Only in-frame clones appear in the TCRdb table, and some are missing; sequencing was by immunoSEQ multiplex PCR. Of about 2 million clones listed, roughly 95% are singletons. The source material was naive CD4+ T cells sorted from blood. Subset: CD45RA+ positively selected. This chain joins TRBV11-3 and TRBJ2-3, with unresolved D. The clonotype was recovered from a man younger than 35 in good health. The CDR3 protein is CASSASWTGSTDTQYF. The CDR3 DNA is TGTGCCAGCAGCGCCTCATGGACGGGTAGCACAGATACGCAGTATTTT.